Following are 18 T cell receptor beta chains from one sample sequenced in a study of long-term antiretroviral therapy in people with HIV. At the survey level, the v3.0 immunoSEQ assay was run. Profiling relied on immunoSEQ multiplex PCR, and the TCRdb table lists in-frame clones only, not all of them. This sample yields 20,000 to 25,000 clones, of which roughly 92% are seen a single time; about 7.2% belongs to the top ten. The specimen was unsorted PBMCs, collected 4.4 years after starting antiretroviral therapy. The origin of the receptors is a woman in her fifties or sixties with HIV.

The CDR3 sequence: CASSLNRGVSETYGYTF. The DNA of the CDR3 is TGTGCCAGCAGCTTGAACAGGGGAGTATCAGAGACCTATGGCTACACCTTC. The rearrangement links TRBV5-5 to TRBJ1-2, with TRBD1 matching over 7 bases. The CDR3 extends over 17 amino acids. J lost 4 bases, V lost 1 base, and 13 bases had no gene match. Germline V gene sequence: CDR1 SGHKS, CDR2 YYEKEE (reference sequence).

The chain uses TRBV19 and TRBJ1-5; no reliable D call. This CDR3 has 12 amino acids. Germline V gene data show CDR1 as LNHDA and CDR2 as SQIVND (reference sequence). The V gene lost 7 bases and the J gene lost 2 bases, with 6 bases spanning the gap. The CDR3 spells CASTWGNQPQHF. In nucleotides, the CDR3 is TGTGCCAGTACCTGGGGCAATCAGCCCCAGCATTTT.

V and J are TRBV30 and TRBJ1-6, with a tentative D call TRBD1 (5 bases). Trimming shortened V by 3 bases and J by 5 bases, and 11 bases separated the two germline ends. There are 14 residues in the CDR3. CDR1 GTSNPN and CDR2 SVGIG come from the germline V gene (reference sequence). As DNA, the CDR3 is TGTGCCTGGAGCGGGGGTCAGAATAATTCACCCCTCCACTTT. Translated, it gives CAWSGGQNNSPLHF.

The V and J genes are TRBV19 and TRBJ1-2, with D perhaps TRBD1 (5 bases). The V end was cut by 5 bases, the J end by 6 bases, with 13 bases between. This CDR3 region has 13 residues. Germline CDR1 is LNHDA and CDR2 is SQIVND (reference sequence). CDR3 residues: CASSEGGANGYTF. CDR3 sequence (DNA): TGTGCCAGTAGTGAAGGAGGGGCGAATGGCTACACCTTC.

The chain couples TRBV19 to TRBJ2-4; 7 bases are shared with TRBD1. V shed 7 bases and J 9 bases; nucleotides not matched to a gene: 3. Per the germline V gene, CDR1 is LNHDA and CDR2 is SQIVND (reference sequence). There are 11 residues in the CDR3. The CDR3 bases are TGTGCCAGTACACAGGGGAGCATTCAGTACTTC. Amino acids: CASTQGSIQYF.

This chain uses TRBV29-1 with TRBJ2-3, with 8 bases matching TRBD2. Looked up from germline, CDR1 is SQVTM and CDR2 is ANQGSEA. Trimming at V came to 0 bases and at J to 5 bases, leaving 1 base not matched to a gene. CDR3 length: 13 amino acids. In DNA form, the CDR3 reads TGCAGCGTTGAAGAGGCGGGAGGAGATACGCAGTATTTT. As protein: CSVEEAGGDTQYF.

The chain has TRBV10-3 and TRBJ1-6, with a weak D call TRBD1 (5 bases). The CDR3 runs 15 residues. Trimming cost V 4 bases and J 8 bases, with 15 bases left between them. CDR1 and CDR2 from the germline V gene are ENHRY and SYGVKD. CDR3 sequence: CAISGGRTSDSPLHF. CDR3 DNA sequence: TGTGCCATCAGTGGGGGAAGGACATCGGATTCACCCCTCCACTTT.

The chain recombines TRBV5-1 with TRBJ1-2; 7 nucleotides line up with TRBD1. The CDR3 extends over 13 amino acids. Trimming at V came to 0 bases and at J to 4 bases, leaving 0 bases not matched to a gene. Germline V lookup: CDR1 SGHRS, CDR2 YFSETQ. The CDR3 bases are TGCGCCAGCAGCTTGGAGGGGGCCTATGGCTACACCTTC. Translated, it gives CASSLEGAYGYTF.

The V and J genes are TRBV2 and TRBJ2-7, with D possibly being TRBD2 (7 bases). This CDR3 has 15 residues. From germline, CDR1 is SNHLY and CDR2 FYNNEI. With 4 bases removed from V and 3 bases from J, the gap between germline ends came to 16 bases. The CDR3 DNA reads as TGTGCCAGCAGTGCTGAAGTGGGGGGGCTCTACGAGCAGTACTTC. Translating gives CASSAEVGGLYEQYF.

This chain connects TRBV4-3 to TRBJ1-2; 8 bases match TRBD1. Germline V gene data show CDR1 as LGHNA and CDR2 as YSLEER. The CDR3 length is 14 residues. V lost 0 bases, J lost 6 bases, and 3 bases stayed unmatched. DNA for the CDR3: TGCGCCAGCAGCCAAGACGCAGGGGGCAATGGCTACACCTTC. Translated, it gives CASSQDAGGNGYTF.

The rearrangement joins TRBV15 to TRBJ2-3, with D unresolved. V was cut by 3 bases and J by 1 base, with 14 bases left in between. Germline-derived CDR1 and CDR2 are LNHNV and YYDKDF (reference sequence). There are 16 residues in the CDR3. The CDR3 protein is CATSSTRTVGTDTQYF. Written as DNA, the CDR3 is TGTGCCACCAGCAGTACCAGAACGGTGGGCACAGATACGCAGTATTTT.

The V and J genes are TRBV7-2 and TRBJ1-1; D unresolved. V was shortened by 4 bases and J by 7 bases, with 13 bases between the two germline ends. The CDR3 is made up of 13 amino acids. Germline assignment: CDR1 SGHTA and CDR2 FQGNSA. The DNA of the CDR3 is TGTGCCAGCAGCTCCCCACCGATATATGAAGCTTTCTTT. Its translation is CASSSPPIYEAFF.

The rearrangement links TRBV2 to TRBJ2-7; 8 nucleotides line up with TRBD1. Trimming took 8 bases from V and 1 from J; bases not matched to a gene: 7. Germline V gives CDR1 SNHLY, CDR2 FYNNEI. This CDR3 spans 14 amino acids. The CDR3 DNA follows: TGTGCCAGCGTAAAACAGGGGGATTCCTACGAGCAGTACTTC. It codes for CASVKQGDSYEQYF.

This chain uses TRBV9 with TRBJ1-1; weak D call: TRBD1 (5 bases). Trimming removed 4 bases from V and 1 base from J, with 20 bases in between. The germline gives CDR1 SGDLS, CDR2 YYNGEE. This CDR3 comprises 17 residues. The CDR3 reads CASSKHQGLTGNTEAFF. The CDR3 DNA follows: TGTGCCAGCAGCAAGCATCAGGGTCTCACAGGGAACACTGAAGCTTTCTTT.

The chain has TRBV4-1 and TRBJ1-6, with D hard to call. V was pared by 0 bases and J by 7 bases, with 28 bases between. The germline CDR1 and CDR2 sequences are MGHRA and YSYEKL. This CDR3 comprises 21 residues. The CDR3 sequence: CASSQDRQDPTLGSKNSPLHF. CDR3 nucleotides: TGCGCCAGCAGCCAAGATCGGCAGGACCCCACCCTAGGGTCGAAAAATTCACCCCTCCACTTT.

This rearrangement joins TRBV2 to TRBJ1-1; 7 bases fit TRBD1. Trimming cost V 3 bases and J 3 bases; bases outside gene matches: 7. This CDR3 comprises 15 residues. The germline V gene has CDR1 SNHLY and CDR2 FYNNEI. CDR3 protein: CASSEGQFTYTEAFF. The CDR3 DNA is TGTGCCAGCAGTGAGGGACAGTTTACCTACACTGAAGCTTTCTTT.

The chain links TRBV4-1 to TRBJ2-7; the D gene is possibly TRBD2 (6 bases). V was pared by 0 bases and J by 2 bases, with 14 bases between. The CDR3 has 16 residues. The germline V gene encodes CDR1 MGHRA and CDR2 YSYEKL. The CDR3 DNA reads as TGCGCCAGCAGCCAAGATAGCGGTTTTAGGGCCTACGAGCAGTACTTC. Amino acids: CASSQDSGFRAYEQYF.

The chain combines TRBV7-3 with TRBJ2-1; 14 bases align to TRBD2. Germline CDR1 is SGHTA and CDR2 is FQGTGA. CDR3 length: 14 amino acids. After removal of 5 bases from V and 14 bases from J, the junction contained 8 bases not matched to a gene. This chain's CDR3 is CASSPNGLAGGEFF. The CDR3 bases are TGTGCCAGCAGCCCTAACGGACTAGCGGGGGGAGAGTTCTTC.